These 2 T cell receptor beta chains came from one sample sequenced in a study of blood T cell repertoires in COVID-19. The protocol was immunoSEQ multiplex PCR, while the TCRdb copy is restricted to in-frame clones and leaves out a portion. The data contain around 270,000 clones, around nine tenths of them singletons. The sequencing sample was made of peripheral blood. The origin of the receptors is a woman aged 55-75 years with COVID-19, enrolled during active disease.

The chain employs TRBV18 and TRBJ1-6, with D hard to call. Per germline, CDR1 KGHSH and CDR2 LQKENI. V was clipped by 1 base and J by 7 bases, with 11 bases between them. This CDR3 is 15 amino acids long. The CDR3 coding sequence is TGTGCCAGCTCACCACTAGCCGGGGAGAATTCACCCCTCCACTTT. Its translation is CASSPLAGENSPLHF. Drawing the rest from reference TRBV18 and TRBJ1-6, the complete variable domain is NAGVMQNPRHLVRRRGQEARLRCSPMKGHSHVYWYRQLPEEGLKFMVYLQKENIIDESGMPKERFSAEFPKEGPSILRIQQVVRGDSAAYFCASSPLAGENSPLHFGNGTRLTVT.

The chain links TRBV6-1 to TRBJ2-2; D might be TRBD2 (5 bases). The CDR3 has 14 amino acids. In germline, CDR1 is MNHNS, CDR2 SASEGT. Trimming removed 1 base from V and 7 bases from J, with 10 bases in between. This CDR3 reads CASSEGHEGGELFF. For the CDR3, the DNA is TGTGCCAGCAGTGAAGGGCATGAGGGCGGGGAGCTGTTTTTT.